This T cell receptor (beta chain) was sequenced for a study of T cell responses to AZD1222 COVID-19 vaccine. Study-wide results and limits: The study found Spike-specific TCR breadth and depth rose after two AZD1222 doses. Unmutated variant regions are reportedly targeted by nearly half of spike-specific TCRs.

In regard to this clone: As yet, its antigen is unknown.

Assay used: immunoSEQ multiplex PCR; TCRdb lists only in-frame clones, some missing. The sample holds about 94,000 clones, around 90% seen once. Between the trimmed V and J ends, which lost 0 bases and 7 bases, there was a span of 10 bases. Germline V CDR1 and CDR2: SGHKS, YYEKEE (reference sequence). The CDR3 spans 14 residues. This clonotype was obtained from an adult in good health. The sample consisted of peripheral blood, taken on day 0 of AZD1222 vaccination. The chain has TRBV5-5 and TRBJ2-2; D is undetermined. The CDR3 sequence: CASSLERDVGELFF. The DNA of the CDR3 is TGTGCCAGCAGCTTGGAAAGGGATGTCGGGGAGCTGTTTTTT.